The 11 T cell receptor beta chains below come from one sample, sequenced in a study of shared clonotypes between healthy human individuals. Cells designated naive CD8 were CD45RO-negative and were positively selected for CCR7, with terminally differentiated effector memory CD45RA+ cells excluded. Only in-frame clones appear in the TCRdb table, and some are missing; sequencing was by immunoSEQ multiplex PCR. This sample has about 800,000 clones; 95% to 97% occur once, and the top ten carry about 0.25%. The sample was naive CD8+ T cells sorted from blood. Receptors were obtained from a man between 25 and 39 years old in good health.

This chain links TRBV7-9 with TRBJ2-7; 7 bases fit TRBD2. Germline CDR1 is SEHNR and CDR2 is FQNEAQ (reference sequence). V lost 4 bases, J lost 0 bases, and 3 bases stayed unmatched. This CDR3 has 14 residues. As DNA, the CDR3 is TGTGCCAGCAGCTCCAGCGGGGCCTCCTACGAGCAGTACTTC. Translated: CASSSSGASYEQYF.

The chain joins TRBV10-3 to TRBJ2-3, with D hard to call. Germline CDR1 ENHRY, CDR2 SYGVKD. The CDR3 consists of 13 residues. V lost 7 bases and J lost 5, with 13 bases in between. CDR3 sequence reads: CAIIDNAGDTQYF. The CDR3 DNA follows: TGTGCCATCATAGACAATGCAGGAGATACGCAGTATTTT.

CDR3 region: CASSAATGYEQYF. The DNA of the CDR3 is TGTGCCAGCAGCGCCGCGACAGGGTACGAGCAGTACTTC. The chain employs TRBV7-6 and TRBJ2-7, with TRBD1 matching 7 bases. Per germline, CDR1 SGHVS and CDR2 FNYEAQ. The V and J ends lost 5 bases and 4 bases, in that order; junction bases with no gene match: 5. This CDR3 spans 13 amino acids.

Comment on this clone: At one of its ends the junction is not consistent with the germline gene, which may arise from a read error. This sequence joins TRBV7-9 and TRBJ2-7, with D perhaps given as TRBD1 or TRBD2 (5 bases each). The CDR3 contains 13 residues. Germline V gene data show CDR1 as SEHNR and CDR2 as FQNEAQ (reference sequence). The CDR3 nucleotides read TGTGCCAGCAGCTTAGACGGGGCTCGTCGCCCCAACTTC. This translates into CASSLDGARRPNF.

This clone has just a few counts. The chain couples TRBV27 to TRBJ1-1; D is perhaps TRBD1 (6 bases). The CDR3 covers 16 residues. V lost 0 bases and J lost 6, with 17 bases in between. The V gene's germline CDR1 is MNHEY and CDR2 SMNVEV (reference sequence). The CDR3, as DNA: TGTGCCAGCAGTTTATCGGGGAGGGGGTCGAGGGCTGAAGCTTTCTTT. It yields the protein CASSLSGRGSRAEAFF.

The rearrangement links TRBV13 to TRBJ2-5; 11 bases align to TRBD2. There are 14 residues in the CDR3. The germline V gene encodes CDR1 PRHDT and CDR2 FYEKMQ (reference sequence). Trimming cost V 5 bases and J 4 bases; bases outside gene matches: 3. The CDR3 loop reads CASSPLAGGETQYF. CDR3 bases: TGTGCCAGCAGCCCTCTAGCGGGAGGAGAGACCCAGTACTTC.

The V call is TRBV28, the J call TRBJ2-1; no firm D call. CDR1 is MDHEN and CDR2 is SYDVKM in the germline V gene. With 5 bases removed from V and 4 bases from J, the gap between germline ends came to 9 bases. CDR3 length equals 13 residues. The CDR3 loop reads CASSVDLYNEQFF. The CDR3 bases are TGTGCCAGCAGTGTAGACCTATACAATGAGCAGTTCTTC. The full variable domain, rest sourced from reference TRBV28 and TRBJ2-1, is DVKVTQSSRYLVKRTGEKVFLECVQDMDHENMFWYRQDPGLGLRLIYFSYDVKMKEKGDIPEGYSVSREKKERFSLILESASTNQTSMYLCASSVDLYNEQFFGPGTRLTVL.

In its sample, this clone was seen once. This sequence joins TRBV5-1 and TRBJ2-5; D gene uncertain. Trimming pared 0 bases from V and 1 base from J, leaving 13 bases between. This CDR3 is 16 amino acids long. CDR1 SGHRS and CDR2 YFSETQ come from the germline V gene. In DNA, the CDR3 is TGCGCCAGCAGCTTGGTCCAGACTTGGGCCCAAGAGACCCAGTACTTC. This codes for CASSLVQTWAQETQYF. Drawing the rest from reference TRBV5-1 and TRBJ2-5, the complete variable domain is KAGVTQTPRYLIKTRGQQVTLSCSPISGHRSVSWYQQTPGQGLQFLFEYFSETQRNKGNFPGRFSGRQFSNSRSEMNVSTLELGDSALYLCASSLVQTWAQETQYFGPGTRLLVL.

The table lists this clone with a count of one. The chain has TRBV4-1 and TRBJ2-7; TRBD2 agrees at 7 bases. This CDR3 has 17 amino acids. The germline CDR1 and CDR2 sequences are MGHRA and YSYEKL. Germline trimming cut 0 bases from V and 2 bases from J; bases unmatched to any gene: 10. The chain's CDR3 is CASSQDFGRVLPYEQYF. In nucleotides, the CDR3 is TGCGCCAGCAGCCAAGATTTTGGGAGGGTCCTGCCCTACGAGCAGTACTTC.

The J gene is TRBJ2-1, the V gene TRBV27, with 10 positions matching TRBD2. V lost 2 bases and J lost 5; bases outside the gene matches: 15. In germline, CDR1 is MNHEY, CDR2 SMNVEV (reference sequence). This CDR3 region has 19 residues. The CDR3 DNA reads TGTGCCAGCAGTTTACAAATCCCCCTAGCGGGAGCTGCAGACAATGAGCAGTTCTTC. Its protein is CASSLQIPLAGAADNEQFF.

This chain links TRBV14 with TRBJ2-7; 7 positions match TRBD1. The junction had 13 bases not matched to a gene; V was cut back by 10 bases and J by 4 bases. The CDR3 is 14 amino acids. Per the germline V gene, CDR1 is SGHDN and CDR2 is FVKESK. The CDR3 DNA sequence: TGTGCCATCATACATCACAGGGGTCTTTACGAGCAGTACTTC. It translates to CAIIHHRGLYEQYF.